The 28 T cell receptor beta chains below all came from one sample that was sequenced in a study of CD8 T cells in Susac syndrome. Reverse transcription of about 0.45 to 1 ug RNA was performed with random hexamers. TCRdb ran MiXCR on the immunoSEQ multiplex PCR reads and lists one entry per CDR3 protein. This sample has under 150,000 distinct CDR3 sequences; over 85% occur once, and the top ten carry over 0.25%. The sequenced sample was CD8+ T cells from PBMCs. The receptor source for this set is a human donor in good health.

This clonotype was observed a single time. This chain connects TRBV3-1 to TRBJ1-1; the D gene is possibly TRBD1 (5 bases). Germline V gene data show CDR1 as LGHDT and CDR2 as YNNKEL (reference sequence). Deletions cut 1 base from V and 6 bases from J, with 12 bases between. The CDR3 length is 14 residues. This chain's CDR3 is CASSQGEGSAEAFF. The CDR3 nucleotides are TGTGCCAGCAGCCAAGGTGAGGGGAGCGCTGAAGCTTTCTTT. Looking up the rest from reference TRBV3-1 and TRBJ1-1 gives the full variable domain: DTAVSQTPKYLVTQMGNDKSIKCEQNLGHDTMYWYKQDSKKFLKIMFSYNNKELIINETVPNRFSPKSPDKAHLNLHINSLELGDSAVYFCASSQGEGSAEAFFGQGTRLTVV.

This clonotype was seen a handful of times. This chain connects TRBV29-1 to TRBJ2-7; no definite D call. V lost 7 bases and J lost 0, with 13 bases in between. Looked up from germline, CDR1 is SQVTM and CDR2 is ANQGSEA. The CDR3 sequence is 13 residues long. CDR3 sequence reads: CSAGVPNSYEQYF. For the CDR3, the DNA is TGCAGCGCCGGAGTGCCCAACTCCTACGAGCAGTACTTC.

The chain is built from TRBV7-9 and TRBJ2-5; D is uncertain. Germline-derived CDR1 and CDR2 are SEHNR and FQNEAQ (reference sequence). V gave up 1 base and J gave up 2 bases, with 8 bases separating them. CDR3 length: 14 amino acids. As DNA, the CDR3 is TGTGCCAGCAGCTTAGATTTGCTGCAAGAGACCCAGTACTTC. Its protein product is CASSLDLLQETQYF.

V gene TRBV5-1 combines with J gene TRBJ2-4; 8 bases match TRBD2. Per the germline V gene, CDR1 is SGHRS and CDR2 is YFSETQ. This CDR3 has 17 residues. The junction had 15 bases not matched to a gene; V was cut back by 5 bases and J by 5 bases. CDR3 sequence: CASSPMASGFRENIQYF. CDR3 bases: TGCGCCAGCAGTCCTATGGCTAGCGGGTTTCGCGAAAACATTCAGTACTTC.

CDR3 DNA: TGCAGTGCTAGAGATTACAGGACAGGTAACTACGAGCAGTACTTC. Protein: CSARDYRTGNYEQYF. The gene calls are TRBV20-1 and TRBJ2-7, with 7 bases that match TRBD1. The CDR3 is made up of 15 amino acids. Germline-derived CDR1 and CDR2 are DFQATT and SNEGSKA (reference sequence). J lost 3 bases, V lost 0 bases, and 8 bases had no gene match.

The chain employs TRBV11-2 and TRBJ2-3; D remains unclear. The germline V gene has CDR1 SGHAT and CDR2 FQNNGV. V dropped 6 bases and J dropped 1 base, with 14 bases sitting between them. This CDR3 has 15 amino acids. The CDR3 loop reads CASSLDPAGTDTQYF. The CDR3 DNA reads TGTGCCAGCAGTCTCGATCCAGCCGGCACAGATACGCAGTATTTT. Full variable domain (missing parts from reference TRBV11-2 and TRBJ2-3): EAGVAQSPRYKIIEKRQSVAFWCNPISGHATLYWYQQILGQGPKLLIQFQNNGVVDDSQLPKDRFSAERLKGVDSTLKIQPAKLEDSAVYLCASSLDPAGTDTQYFGPGTRLTVL.

The chain is built from TRBV9 and TRBJ2-3; D not resolved. The V gene lost 5 bases and the J gene lost 2 bases, with 6 bases spanning the gap. The germline V gene encodes CDR1 SGDLS and CDR2 YYNGEE. This CDR3 has 12 residues. The chain's CDR3 is CASRAITDTQYF. CDR3 bases: TGTGCCAGCAGAGCTATCACAGATACGCAGTATTTT.

V is TRBV7-9 and J is TRBJ2-3, with D perhaps matching TRBD1 or TRBD2 (5 bases each). This CDR3 spans 15 amino acids. Germline V gives CDR1 SEHNR, CDR2 FQNEAQ (reference sequence). V was cut by 2 bases and J by 0 bases, with 9 bases left in between. The CDR3 loop is CASSLRGASTDTQYF. CDR3 nucleotides: TGTGCCAGCAGCTTAAGAGGGGCGAGCACAGATACGCAGTATTTT.

This rearrangement joins TRBV20-1 to TRBJ2-3; TRBD2 agrees at 7 bases. This CDR3 spans 13 amino acids. V was pared by 6 bases and J by 5 bases, with 8 bases of the junction left unmatched. Looked up from germline, CDR1 is DFQATT and CDR2 is SNEGSKA (reference sequence). The CDR3 DNA follows: TGCAGTGCCCTGGGGGGGGTGCAAGATACGCAGTATTTT. It translates to CSALGGVQDTQYF.

The J gene is TRBJ1-1, the V gene TRBV27; 7 bases are a match to TRBD1. Germline assignment: CDR1 MNHEY and CDR2 SMNVEV (reference sequence). This CDR3 contains 14 residues. J lost 4 bases, V lost 3 bases, and 5 bases had no gene match. In DNA form, the CDR3 reads TGTGCCAGCAGTTTCGGTGCAGGGGGCACTGAAGCTTTCTTT. Its protein is CASSFGAGGTEAFF.

The V and J genes are TRBV27 and TRBJ1-5; no firm D call. Germline lookup yields CDR1 MNHEY and CDR2 SMNVEV (reference sequence). The CDR3 length is 15 residues. The ends were cut back, 5 bases at V and 7 bases at J, with 18 bases in the middle. CDR3 DNA sequence: TGTGCCAGCAGTCCCCTATCAGGCGGCCAACAGCCCCAGCATTTT. This codes for CASSPLSGGQQPQHF.

CDR3: CSARDTGQIAKNIQYF. The CDR3, as DNA: TGCAGTGCTAGAGATACAGGACAGATAGCCAAAAACATTCAGTACTTC. This chain links TRBV20-1 with TRBJ2-4; tentatively, D is TRBD1 (6 bases). Per the germline V gene, CDR1 is DFQATT and CDR2 is SNEGSKA (reference sequence). This CDR3 comprises 16 residues. With 0 bases removed from V and 0 bases from J, the gap between germline ends came to 12 bases.

The rearrangement uses TRBV9 and TRBJ2-1; 7 nucleotides agree with TRBD2. Trimming removed 2 bases from V and 7 bases from J; junction bases left unmatched: 9. The germline gives CDR1 SGDLS, CDR2 YYNGEE. The CDR3 totals 15 residues. In DNA form, the CDR3 reads TGTGCCAGCAGCGTCGGGGGAGGGCTAGGAAATGAGCAGTTCTTC. Protein product: CASSVGGGLGNEQFF. Variable domain in full (rest from reference TRBV9 and TRBJ2-1): DSGVTQTPKHLITATGQRVTLRCSPRSGDLSVYWYQQSLDQGLQFLIQYYNGEERAKGNILERFSAQQFPDLHSELNLSSLELGDSALYFCASSVGGGLGNEQFFGPGTRLTVL.

This chain uses TRBV28 with TRBJ2-3; 9 bases map to TRBD1. Germline-derived CDR1 and CDR2 are MDHEN and SYDVKM. The trim removed 6 bases at V and 3 bases at J, leaving 7 bases unmatched. This CDR3 spans 15 amino acids. CDR3 region: CASRGVGQGTDTQYF. In DNA form, the CDR3 reads TGTGCCAGCAGAGGGGTAGGACAGGGGACAGATACGCAGTATTTT.

CDR3 protein: CASSGLTGGGDEQYF. CDR3 in DNA: TGTGCCAGCAGTGGCCTGACAGGGGGTGGCGACGAGCAGTACTTC. V is TRBV25-1 and J is TRBJ2-7; 9 nucleotides line up with TRBD1. This CDR3 spans 15 amino acids. From germline, CDR1 is MGHDK and CDR2 SYGVNS. V lost 4 bases and J lost 5; bases outside the gene matches: 9.

The CDR3 DNA reads as TGTGCCAGCAGTTTCCCACCTAGCGGGAGCACAGATACGCAGTATTTT. It codes for CASSFPPSGSTDTQYF. This chain links TRBV6-6 with TRBJ2-3; 8 bases align to TRBD2. The CDR3 totals 16 residues. Germline lookup yields CDR1 MNHNY and CDR2 SVGAGI (reference sequence). J lost 0 bases, V lost 4 bases, and 6 bases had no gene match.

CDR3 in DNA: TGTGCCAGCAGCTTAGAAAACAGGGGGCTTAATGAGCAGTTCTTC. The encoded protein is CASSLENRGLNEQFF. This chain links TRBV7-9 with TRBJ2-1, with 9 bases matching TRBD1. The length of the CDR3 is 15 residues. Unmatched junction bases numbered 5, after V lost 1 base and J lost 7 bases. Germline CDR1 SEHNR, CDR2 FQNEAQ (reference sequence).

This clonotype appeared once. The CDR3 DNA reads as TGCGCCAGCAGCCGAGACAGGTCTTCTGGAAACACCATATATTTT. This gives the protein CASSRDRSSGNTIYF. The V gene is TRBV4-3, the J gene TRBJ1-3, with D possibly matching TRBD1 (6 bases). Looked up from germline, CDR1 is LGHNA and CDR2 is YSLEER. The ends were cut back, 4 bases at V and 1 base at J, with 11 bases in the middle. CDR3 length: 15 residues.

The chain carries TRBV30 and TRBJ2-1; no reliable D call. Trimming left V 5 bases short and J 5 bases short, with 10 bases between. In germline, CDR1 is GTSNPN, CDR2 SVGIG (reference sequence). This CDR3 contains 12 residues. DNA of the CDR3: TGTGCCTGGCTAGGACGGGACAATGAGCAGTTCTTC. It is translated as CAWLGRDNEQFF.

This rearrangement joins TRBV24-1 to TRBJ2-1; unclear D gene. Germline-derived CDR1 and CDR2 are KGHDR and SFDVKD. The V end lost 5 bases, the J end lost 8 bases, and 12 bases lay between the germline ends. The CDR3 has 13 amino acids. CDR3: CATSGLRWDEQFF. The DNA of the CDR3 is TGTGCCACCAGTGGTTTAAGGTGGGATGAGCAGTTCTTC.

This sequence joins TRBV6-5 and TRBJ2-1; 7 bases agree with TRBD2. Germline V gene lookup returns CDR1 MNHEY and CDR2 SVGAGI. The CDR3 is 15 amino acids. J was trimmed by 9 bases and V by 3 bases; bases with no gene match: 11. The CDR3 DNA is TGTGCCAGCAGTTATGCCGGGACTACCTCGGGTGAGCAGTTCTTC. Its protein product is CASSYAGTTSGEQFF.

The chain has TRBV19 and TRBJ1-5; D unclear. The length of the CDR3 is 13 residues. CDR1 and CDR2 (germline): LNHDA, SQIVND (reference sequence). Trimming stripped 3 bases from V and 6 bases from J, with 9 bases between. This chain's CDR3 is CASSMAEFQPQHF. Here the CDR3 DNA reads TGTGCCAGTAGTATGGCGGAATTTCAGCCCCAGCATTTT.

The chain recombines TRBV29-1 with TRBJ2-1; the match to TRBD2 covers 9 bases. In germline, CDR1 is SQVTM, CDR2 ANQGSEA. CDR3 length: 13 residues. The V gene end was trimmed by 2 bases and the J gene end by 5 bases; junction bases not matched to a gene: 1. CDR3: CSVERTSDNEQFF. DNA of the CDR3: TGCAGCGTTGAACGGACTAGCGACAATGAGCAGTTCTTC.

The V gene is TRBV14, the J gene TRBJ2-7; the D call may be TRBD1 or TRBD2 (5 bases each). CDR1 is SGHDN, CDR2 FVKESK, per germline. Trimming took 4 bases from V and 2 from J, leaving 12 bases between them. This CDR3 has 14 amino acids. CDR3 loop: CASSRAGAPYEQYF. DNA of the CDR3: TGTGCCAGCAGCCGAGCCGGGGCCCCCTACGAGCAGTACTTC.

The chain recombines TRBV7-9 with TRBJ2-1; TRBD2 agrees at 10 bases. CDR1 and CDR2 (germline): SEHNR, FQNEAQ (reference sequence). V shed 5 bases, J shed 1 base, and the junction held 5 bases outside the gene matches. The CDR3 has 16 amino acids. The CDR3 DNA follows: TGTGCCAGCAGCCCCCGGACTAGCGGTTCCTACAATGAGCAGTTCTTC. It specifies CASSPRTSGSYNEQFF. The full variable domain, with the rest looked up from reference TRBV7-9 and TRBJ2-1, is DTGVSQNPRHKITKRGQNVTFRCDPISEHNRLYWYRQTLGQGPEFLTYFQNEAQLEKSRLLSDRFSAERPKGSFSTLEIQRTEQGDSAMYLCASSPRTSGSYNEQFFGPGTRLTVL.

The chain employs TRBV7-2 and TRBJ2-4; D is unresolved. CDR1 is SGHTA and CDR2 is FQGNSA in the germline V gene. Trimming removed 5 bases from V and 1 base from J, with 18 bases in between. There are 17 residues in the CDR3. CDR3 in DNA: TGTGCCAGCAGCGATAGAATTCCAGGATCGGCCAAAAACATTCAGTACTTC. Amino acid sequence: CASSDRIPGSAKNIQYF.

This chain uses TRBV29-1 with TRBJ2-7, with TRBD1 matching over 10 bases. With 0 bases clipped from V and 6 bases from J, the junction kept 2 bases outside the gene matches. This CDR3 has 13 residues. The germline V gene encodes CDR1 SQVTM and CDR2 ANQGSEA. The CDR3 here is CSVEDRQGAEQYF. The CDR3 DNA sequence: TGCAGCGTTGAAGATCGACAGGGGGCCGAGCAGTACTTC.

The rearrangement uses TRBV6-6 and TRBJ2-3; D gene ambiguous. V lost 2 bases to trimming and J lost 2 bases, with 5 bases between them. CDR1 is MNHNY and CDR2 is SVGAGI in the germline V gene (reference sequence). This CDR3 contains 13 residues. This CDR3 is CASSYILTDTQYF. The CDR3 nucleotides read TGTGCCAGCAGTTACATCCTCACAGATACGCAGTATTTT.